One sample yielded the 25 T cell receptor beta chains listed below, sequenced in a study of identical twins. Each CDR3 protein is one row after TCRdb ran MiXCR on the 5' RACE reads. The sample carries 500,000 or so distinct CDR3 sequences, less than 25% recorded once. The sample also formed part of further work on T cells expressing NK-cell markers.

Material: CD4+ T cells sorted from blood. Every receptor here comes from a woman aged 18-29 years in good health.

This rearrangement joins TRBV20-1 to TRBJ2-1, with 9 nucleotides matching TRBD2. Germline V gives CDR1 DFQATT, CDR2 SNEGSKA (reference sequence). With 1 base clipped from V and 8 bases from J, the junction kept 6 bases outside the gene matches. The CDR3 is 14 amino acids. CDR3 in amino acids: CSARVAGGRDEQFF. The CDR3 coding sequence is TGCAGTGCTAGAGTTGCGGGAGGGAGGGATGAGCAGTTCTTC.

V usage is TRBV12-3 or TRBV12-4 and J usage is TRBJ2-7; 10 bases match TRBD1. CDR3 length: 16 amino acids. Losses at the gene ends were 8 bases for V and 2 bases for J; bases not matched to a gene: 12. CDR3 nucleotide sequence: TGTGCCAGCGCGGACAAACCGGGACAGGGGCCCTACGAGCAGTACTTC. Translated: CASADKPGQGPYEQYF.

This chain uses TRBV5-1 with TRBJ2-7, with D hard to call. The V end was cut by 4 bases, the J end by 5 bases, with 13 bases between. Germline V gene sequence: CDR1 SGHRS, CDR2 YFSETQ. The CDR3 runs to 13 residues. CDR3 bases: TGCGCCAGCAGCCAGGACCGGGCGAACGAGCAGTACTTC. Its translation: CASSQDRANEQYF. The variable domain in full, with the rest retrieved from reference TRBV5-1 and TRBJ2-7, is KAGVTQTPRYLIKTRGQQVTLSCSPISGHRSVSWYQQTPGQGLQFLFEYFSETQRNKGNFPGRFSGRQFSNSRSEMNVSTLELGDSALYLCASSQDRANEQYFGPGTRLTVT.

This clonotype has a handful of counts. The chain uses TRBV5-5 and TRBJ2-4; D is undetermined. Deletions cut 0 bases from V and 0 bases from J, with 10 bases between. This CDR3 is 16 amino acids long. Germline V CDR1 and CDR2: SGHKS, YYEKEE (reference sequence). CDR3 loop: CASSLGHFLAKNIQYF. CDR3 bases: TGTGCCAGCAGCTTGGGGCACTTTTTAGCCAAAAACATTCAGTACTTC.

This clonotype was counted between two and nine times. This chain links TRBV11-2 with TRBJ1-6; D is unclear. Germline CDR1 and CDR2: SGHAT and FQNNGV. The CDR3 runs to 14 residues. Trimming took 3 bases from V and 17 from J, leaving 20 bases between them. CDR3 coding DNA: TGTGCCAGCAGCTTGAACCCCCGGACTCGGCGGGTCCACTTT. Residues: CASSLNPRTRRVHF.

V and J are TRBV11-3 and TRBJ2-3; D not certain. V lost 2 bases and J lost 2, with 8 bases in between. This CDR3 contains 14 residues. Germline V CDR1 and CDR2: SGHNT, YENEEA. The CDR3 region is CASSLPGVTDTQYF. The CDR3 bases are TGTGCCAGCAGCTTACCGGGCGTCACAGATACGCAGTATTTT.

The V and J genes are TRBV10-3 and TRBJ2-1; D possibly matches TRBD1 or TRBD2 (5 bases each). The CDR3 is made up of 15 amino acids. V was pared by 2 bases and J by 5 bases, with 13 bases between. Germline V gene sequence: CDR1 ENHRY, CDR2 SYGVKD. The CDR3 coding sequence is TGTGCCATCAGTGAGGATCGGGGCACAAACAATGAGCAGTTCTTC. This encodes CAISEDRGTNNEQFF.

This clonotype was seen only a few times. The CDR3 region is CASSVNRGGSLWGYTF. Written as DNA, the CDR3 is TGTGCCAGCAGCGTTAACAGGGGAGGAAGTTTATGGGGCTACACCTTC. This chain joins TRBV9 and TRBJ1-2, with 7 bases identical to TRBD1. CDR1 and CDR2 from the germline V gene are SGDLS and YYNGEE. This CDR3 contains 16 residues. Germline trimming cut 2 bases from V and 8 bases from J; bases unmatched to any gene: 15. The full variable domain, in which reference TRBV9 and TRBJ1-2 provide the parts outside the CDR3, is DSGVTQTPKHLITATGQRVTLRCSPRSGDLSVYWYQQSLDQGLQFLIQYYNGEERAKGNILERFSAQQFPDLHSELNLSSLELGDSALYFCASSVNRGGSLWGYTFGSGTRLTVV.

This clonotype was recorded a few times. This rearrangement joins TRBV9 to TRBJ1-2, with 8 bases lining up with TRBD1. This CDR3 has 17 residues. Germline V gene data show CDR1 as SGDLS and CDR2 as YYNGEE. The ends lost 0 bases at V and 4 bases at J; junction bases unmatched: 11. The CDR3, as DNA: TGTGCCAGCAGCGTAGGGGTCCACAGGGGGGGCCTCTATGGCTACACCTTC. It encodes CASSVGVHRGGLYGYTF. Filled out from reference TRBV9 and TRBJ1-2, the complete variable domain reads DSGVTQTPKHLITATGQRVTLRCSPRSGDLSVYWYQQSLDQGLQFLIQYYNGEERAKGNILERFSAQQFPDLHSELNLSSLELGDSALYFCASSVGVHRGGLYGYTFGSGTRLTVV.

V gene TRBV12-5 combines with J gene TRBJ2-3; D is perhaps TRBD2 (7 bases). Germline V gene data show CDR1 as LGHNT and CDR2 as FRNRAP. V lost 4 bases and J lost 2, with 13 bases in between. The CDR3 loop spans 15 amino acids. The CDR3 here is CASGSWGGPTDTQYF. As DNA, the CDR3 is TGTGCTAGTGGTTCCTGGGGGGGCCCCACAGATACGCAGTATTTT.

This clonotype appeared a few times. The chain couples TRBV20-1 to TRBJ2-3, with 10 nucleotides matching TRBD2. Trimming took 0 bases from V and 3 from J; bases not matched to a gene: 3. In germline, CDR1 is DFQATT, CDR2 SNEGSKA (reference sequence). The CDR3 contains 15 residues. In nucleotides, the CDR3 is TGCAGTGCTAGAGATCGACTAGCGGGTACAGATACGCAGTATTTT. This translates into CSARDRLAGTDTQYF.

This clonotype was seen more than once but under ten times. The chain couples TRBV29-1 to TRBJ2-5; tentative D call: TRBD1 (6 bases). The length of the CDR3 is 12 residues. Deletions cut 4 bases from V and 2 bases from J, with 8 bases between. The germline gives CDR1 SQVTM, CDR2 ANQGSEA. The CDR3 DNA sequence: TGCAGCGTTGTGACAGGTCAAGAGACCCAGTACTTC. Protein sequence: CSVVTGQETQYF.

This rearrangement joins TRBV25-1 to TRBJ1-4; 7 nucleotides line up with TRBD1. J was trimmed by 2 bases and V by 6 bases; bases with no gene match: 6. This CDR3 contains 15 residues. Looked up from germline, CDR1 is MGHDK and CDR2 is SYGVNS. CDR3: CASRKQGVTNEKLFF. The CDR3, as DNA: TGTGCCAGCAGAAAGCAGGGGGTCACTAATGAAAAACTGTTTTTT.

The chain recombines TRBV5-6 with TRBJ1-5; TRBD1 matches at 8 bases. The V gene end was trimmed by 0 bases and the J gene end by 14 bases; junction bases not matched to a gene: 10. Germline loops: CDR1 SGHDT, CDR2 YYEEEE. The CDR3 runs 14 residues. The CDR3, as DNA: TGTGCCAGCAGCTTGGCCAATATACCGGGACAGGAGCATTTT. Its protein product is CASSLANIPGQEHF.

This clonotype has just a few counts. The chain joins TRBV12-5 to TRBJ2-7; 7 nucleotides match TRBD1. This CDR3 is built from 14 residues. Germline loops: CDR1 LGHNT, CDR2 FRNRAP. Trimming removed 5 bases from V and 3 bases from J; junction bases left unmatched: 7. The CDR3 sequence is CASGTTGRYYEQYF. CDR3 bases: TGTGCTAGTGGTACGACAGGGAGATACTACGAGCAGTACTTC.

This clonotype has a handful of counts. The chain carries TRBV5-6 and TRBJ2-7, with D uncertain. Per the germline V gene, CDR1 is SGHDT and CDR2 is YYEEEE. The CDR3 loop spans 12 amino acids. V lost 0 bases to trimming and J lost 5 bases, with 6 bases between them. The CDR3 DNA reads TGTGCCAGCAGCTTGGGGCTAGACGAGCAGTACTTC. This codes for CASSLGLDEQYF.

J is TRBJ2-2 and V is TRBV24-1; a weak D match, TRBD1 (9 bases). The germline CDR1 and CDR2 sequences are KGHDR and SFDVKD. This CDR3 contains 20 residues. Trimming pared 5 bases from V and 4 bases from J, leaving 28 bases between. In nucleotides, the CDR3 is TGTGCCACCAGTGCTCCCGGGGGGGACAGGGCGAGAGGCGGCACCGGGGAGCTGTTTTTT. It codes for CATSAPGGDRARGGTGELFF.

The chain couples TRBV5-1 to TRBJ1-2; the D is unclear. V lost 0 bases and J lost 0, with 6 bases in between. The CDR3 contains 14 residues. In germline, CDR1 is SGHRS, CDR2 YFSETQ. For the CDR3, the DNA is TGCGCCAGCAGCTTGGATGGTCCTAACTATGGCTACACCTTC. As protein: CASSLDGPNYGYTF.

This chain links TRBV5-6 with TRBJ2-7, with TRBD1 identical over 7 bases. Trimming took 3 bases from V and 3 from J; bases not matched to a gene: 6. CDR1 is SGHDT and CDR2 is YYEEEE in the germline V gene. The CDR3 is 14 residues long. CDR3 sequence (DNA): TGTGCCAGCAGCTGGACAGGTAATATCTACGAGCAGTACTTC. Translated, it gives CASSWTGNIYEQYF. Full variable domain (missing parts from reference TRBV5-6 and TRBJ2-7): DAGVTQSPTHLIKTRGQQVTLRCSPKSGHDTVSWYQQALGQGPQFIFQYYEEEERQRGNFPDRFSGHQFPNYSSELNVNALLLGDSALYLCASSWTGNIYEQYFGPGTRLTVT.

This clonotype was detected only a few times. CDR3 coding DNA: TGTGCCAGCAGTTGGACTAGCGATCCCGGGGAGCTGTTTTTT. Amino acids: CASSWTSDPGELFF. The chain is built from TRBV12-3 or TRBV12-4 and TRBJ2-2; TRBD2 matches 9 bases. The V segment lost 4 bases and the J segment 6 bases; nucleotides outside the gene matches: 3. The CDR3 totals 14 residues.

This clonotype was recorded many times. This chain joins TRBV15 and TRBJ1-5; D gene ambiguous. V was cut by 0 bases and J by 6 bases, with 6 bases left in between. CDR3 size: 13 residues. CDR1 is LNHNV, CDR2 YYDKDF, per germline (reference sequence). The CDR3 region has the DNA TGTGCCACCAGCAGAGATCGGGGTCAGCCCCAGCATTTT. It translates to CATSRDRGQPQHF.

As DNA, the CDR3 is TGTGCCAGCAGTCTAAGCCAGGCCACAGATACGCAGTATTTT. This encodes CASSLSQATDTQYF. This chain joins TRBV7-6 and TRBJ2-3; unclear D gene. The germline gives CDR1 SGHVS, CDR2 FNYEAQ. V shed 6 bases and J shed 2 bases, with 12 bases lying between them. The length of the CDR3 is 14 residues.

The DNA of the CDR3 is TGCGCCAGCAGTCAGCATCAGGATAGCAATCAGCCCCAGCATTTT. Protein product: CASSQHQDSNQPQHF. This chain joins TRBV23-1 and TRBJ1-5; D gene ambiguous. TRBV23-1 is labeled an ORF, and its function is uncertain. This CDR3 is built from 15 residues. Trimming removed 3 bases from V and 0 bases from J, with 9 bases in between.

The rearrangement uses TRBV6-1 and TRBJ2-5; D gene uncertain. Looked up from germline, CDR1 is MNHNS and CDR2 is SASEGT. Trimming took 2 bases from V and 2 from J, leaving 9 bases between them. There are 14 residues in the CDR3. The CDR3 DNA reads TGTGCCAGCAGTGAAATCACAGCACAAGAGACCCAGTACTTC. It specifies CASSEITAQETQYF.

This clonotype came up many times. The rearrangement links TRBV10-3 to TRBJ1-1, with D hard to call. There are 13 residues in the CDR3. Per germline, CDR1 ENHRY and CDR2 SYGVKD. V lost 4 bases and J 0 bases, leaving 6 bases between the germline ends. The CDR3 coding sequence is TGTGCCATCAGTGGACGGCTGAACACTGAAGCTTTCTTT. Encoded protein: CAISGRLNTEAFF.